This section outlines one T cell receptor beta chain sequence together with its context. Its recognized antigen is unknown. Base qualities are not at hand, and no much larger clone is one base apart. This sample was taken from a study of blood T cell repertoires in COVID-19 (dated by TCRdb to the early 2020s). In terms of the full investigation: Collaborator samples came from the United States, Italy and Spain and covered acute and convalescent phases of COVID-19. The material from the prospective study consisted of cDNA or gDNA derived from T cells, B-cell-depleted T cells, or PBMCs. The dataset comprised deeply sampled blood TCRbeta repertoires from subjects exposed to, actively infected with, or recovered from COVID-19. The repertoires were released in a freely available public database intended as a resource for research on the immune response to SARS-CoV-2. The samples were drawn from the first 160 participants of the ongoing ImmuneRACE study and from over 950 subjects provided by 6 global collaborators. The sample metadata nearly always contained a de-identified subject ID, COVID-19 status, age in years and sex. Where HLA class I and class II types were available, the types were taken from metadata supplied by the sample provider, not from assay-based typing. Overall study results and their limits: The amount of clinical and demographic metadata varied by source and participant and was provided uncurated.

V and J are trimmed by 3 bases and 8 bases, and the gene matches miss 20 bases of the junction. The germline V gene (reference sequence) supplies CDR1 SGHKS and CDR2 YYEKEE. CDR3 length: 18 amino acids, cysteine to phenylalanine. The kept DNA is CDR3 alone, 54 bases in frame from the first base. TCRbeta CDR3 regions were amplified from genomic DNA using the immunoSEQ Assay, a bias-controlled multiplex PCR. Under the source paper's analysis protocol: Within the assay, amplification of reference gene primers was used to estimate how many nucleated cells each sample contained. To quantify the absolute abundance of each unique TCRbeta CDR3 rearrangement, sequence reads were collapsed and filtered. For each sample, productive Simpson clonality was calculated as the square root of Simpson's diversity index across productive rearrangements. TCRdb mirrors the immuneACCESS table, restricted to in-frame sequences. Some clones are absent from its copies; in checked studies, under half trace to an unresolved V gene, and the reason for the others is unknown. V, J and clone size were drawn from that table, and D and trimming were deduced from the DNA. This sample is represented by about 210,000 clones; about 83% of them were singletons. Jointly, the top ten make up roughly 8% of the sample.

Each collaborating institution followed its own protocols to collect whole blood in K2EDTA tubes. For TCRbeta analysis, collaborators shipped samples as frozen whole blood, isolated PBMCs, or DNA extracted from either of those sample types. The sequence joins TRBV5-5 to TRBJ2-1, with 7 central nucleotides matching TRBD1. The source material was peripheral blood. The source of this sequence is a woman aged 45 to 65 with active or convalescent COVID-19. The DNA is TGTGCCAGCAGCTGGGGTGACAGGGTACGGGTATCGTGGGATGAGCAGTTCTTC. Its protein is CASSWGDRVRVSWDEQFF.